The 26 T cell receptor beta chains presented below share a single source sample, sequenced in a study of T-cell memory formation after mild COVID-19. TCRdb passed the 5' RACE reads through MiXCR, listing each CDR3 protein once. The sample shows 400,000 to 500,000 distinct CDR3 sequences, 15% to 25% of them seen only once. Sequenced input: PBMCs or a T cell subset sorted from them (not recorded which). All receptors come from an adult woman who had mild COVID-19 (a few samples of this study predate the infection). Cell type and time point are not known.

This chain joins TRBV18 and TRBJ2-1, with 10 bases identical to TRBD2. The trim removed 1 base at V and 9 bases at J, leaving 12 bases unmatched. The CDR3 is made up of 17 amino acids. CDR1 and CDR2 from the germline V gene are KGHSH and LQKENI. In nucleotides, the CDR3 is TGTGCCAGCTCACCACGCGGAAAGCGGGGGGGCCTCGGTGAGCAGTTCTTC. This translates into CASSPRGKRGGLGEQFF.

V gene TRBV12-3 or TRBV12-4 combines with J gene TRBJ2-1; D is unclear. CDR3 length: 14 residues. V was clipped by 3 bases and J by 10 bases, with 16 bases between them. CDR3 sequence (DNA): TGTGCCAGCAGTTTTTATTTAGGCCTGGGAGAGCAGTTCTTC. Amino acids: CASSFYLGLGEQFF.

The gene calls are TRBV5-1 and TRBJ2-5; D not resolved. Deletions cut 7 bases from V and 2 bases from J, with 15 bases between. The CDR3 loop spans 14 amino acids. The germline CDR1 and CDR2 sequences are SGHRS and YFSETQ. The CDR3, as DNA: TGCGCCAGCTCTCGAAACCCAGGACAAGAGACCCAGTACTTC. It encodes CASSRNPGQETQYF.

This sequence joins TRBV11-2 and TRBJ1-2; 8 bases are shared with TRBD1. Germline V CDR1 and CDR2: SGHAT, FQNNGV. Unmatched junction bases numbered 4, after V lost 1 base and J lost 0 bases. CDR3 length: 16 amino acids. The CDR3 nucleotides are TGTGCCAGCAGCTTAGGACAGGGGAACTCTAACTATGGCTACACCTTC. Protein product: CASSLGQGNSNYGYTF.

The rearrangement uses TRBV3-1 and TRBJ1-1; D is unresolved. The CDR3 covers 12 residues. Germline V gene data show CDR1 as LGHDT and CDR2 as YNNKEL (reference sequence). V was trimmed by 3 bases and J by 1 base, leaving 3 bases between them. The CDR3 nucleotides read TGTGCCAGCAGCCATTGGAACACTGAAGCTTTCTTT. Translated, it gives CASSHWNTEAFF.

This clonotype showed up many times. The J gene is TRBJ2-3, the V gene TRBV5-6, with D perhaps assigned TRBD1 or TRBD2 (5 bases each). Germline-derived CDR1 and CDR2 are SGHDT and YYEEEE. Trimming took off 0 bases at V and 8 bases at J, with 13 bases between the two ends. This CDR3 spans 14 amino acids. CDR3 bases: TGTGCCAGCAGCTTGGGAACGGAGAGGGGTACGCAGTATTTT. Its protein product is CASSLGTERGTQYF.

The chain uses TRBV27 and TRBJ1-6, with D tentatively TRBD1 (5 bases). This CDR3 spans 13 amino acids. Between the trimmed V and J ends, which lost 3 bases and 11 bases, there was a span of 11 bases. Germline V CDR1 and CDR2: MNHEY, SMNVEV (reference sequence). CDR3 loop: CASSFGEGPPLHF. CDR3 nucleotide sequence: TGTGCCAGCAGTTTCGGTGAGGGGCCACCCCTCCACTTT.

This clonotype was seen more than once but under ten times. This chain links TRBV5-1 with TRBJ2-3, with D hard to call. Trimming took 2 bases from V and 6 from J, leaving 13 bases between them. This CDR3 is 14 amino acids long. Germline CDR1 is SGHRS and CDR2 is YFSETQ. The CDR3 protein is CASSLTTPADTQYF. DNA of the CDR3: TGCGCCAGCAGCTTAACTACCCCAGCGGATACGCAGTATTTT.

V and J are TRBV2 and TRBJ2-7; 10 nucleotides align to TRBD1. The germline V gene encodes CDR1 SNHLY and CDR2 FYNNEI. This CDR3 is built from 13 residues. The V gene end was trimmed by 10 bases and the J gene end by 3 bases; junction bases not matched to a gene: 6. CDR3 region: CATRGTGVYEQYF. The DNA for the CDR3 is TGTGCCACCCGCGGGACAGGGGTCTACGAGCAGTACTTC.

This clonotype was observed a few times. The rearrangement joins TRBV29-1 to TRBJ2-5; TRBD1 aligns across 9 bases. Trimming removed 5 bases from V and 2 bases from J; junction bases left unmatched: 6. Germline lookup yields CDR1 SQVTM and CDR2 ANQGSEA. The CDR3 has 14 amino acids. The CDR3 DNA is TGCAGCGTTAAACAGGGGGCTGGACAAGAGACCCAGTACTTC. Protein: CSVKQGAGQETQYF.

This clonotype came up a few times. The missing conserved phenylalanine or tryptophan at the end of this CDR3 makes a read error likely. The limits of the CDR3 on the DNA are not certain, so only TCRdb's listed CDR3 is given. The chain uses TRBV27 and TRBJ1-1. Germline V gene data show CDR1 as MNHEY and CDR2 as SMNVEV (reference sequence). Termini included, the CDR3 measures 9 amino acids. The CDR3 protein is CASSLEKGG.

The genes are TRBV5-1 and TRBJ1-2, with a weak D call TRBD1 (6 bases). This CDR3 is 16 amino acids long. The germline gives CDR1 SGHRS, CDR2 YFSETQ. Trimming stripped 4 bases from V and 3 bases from J, with 19 bases between. The CDR3 coding sequence is TGCGCCAGCAGCCCTTCGGTGGGGGGCCAAGACTATGGCTACACCTTC. This gives the protein CASSPSVGGQDYGYTF.

In its sample, this clonotype was seen a few times. The chain employs TRBV3-1 and TRBJ2-1; unclear D gene. The CDR3 covers 16 residues. Deletions cut 6 bases from V and 4 bases from J, with 19 bases between. Germline V gives CDR1 LGHDT, CDR2 YNNKEL (reference sequence). The CDR3 bases are TGTGCCAGCAGTCGAACGACTTTTTTGGGGTACAATGAGCAGTTCTTC. Translating gives CASSRTTFLGYNEQFF.

This clonotype occurred many times. This rearrangement joins TRBV20-1 to TRBJ2-7, with TRBD1 as a possible D gene (5 bases). The CDR3 extends over 12 amino acids. Germline assignment: CDR1 DFQATT and CDR2 SNEGSKA (reference sequence). Trimming stripped 5 bases from V and 3 bases from J, with 11 bases between. CDR3 in DNA: TGCAGTGCTGGACAAGACAGCTACGAGCAGTACTTC. This gives the protein CSAGQDSYEQYF.

The gene calls are TRBV30 and TRBJ1-1; D ambiguous. CDR1 is GTSNPN and CDR2 is SVGIG in the germline V gene (reference sequence). Trimming took off 8 bases at V and 8 bases at J, with 12 bases between the two ends. This CDR3 spans 10 amino acids. As DNA, the CDR3 is TGTGCCGGCATACTCCGCGAAGCTTTCTTT. Translation gives CAGILREAFF.

This clonotype showed up just a few times. The chain links TRBV7-2 to TRBJ2-3; 11 bases are a match to TRBD2. Germline trimming cut 5 bases from V and 4 bases from J; bases unmatched to any gene: 5. Germline CDR1 and CDR2: SGHTA and FQGNSA. CDR3 length: 15 residues. CDR3 loop: CASSTPGLAADTQYF. Here the CDR3 DNA reads TGTGCCAGCAGCACTCCGGGACTAGCGGCAGATACGCAGTATTTT.

The CDR3 loop is CASSVSRAPYNEQFF. The CDR3 coding sequence is TGTGCCAGCAGCGTTAGCCGAGCCCCCTACAATGAGCAGTTCTTC. The chain is built from TRBV7-9 and TRBJ2-1; D not certain. Trimming removed 5 bases at V and 2 bases at J, with 13 bases between. The CDR3 consists of 15 residues. CDR1 is SEHNR, CDR2 FQNEAQ, per germline (reference sequence).

In this sample, this clonotype turned up a few times. V usage is TRBV7-9 and J usage is TRBJ1-2, with D perhaps TRBD1 (5 bases). The ends were cut back, 1 base at V and 8 bases at J, with 20 bases in the middle. In germline, CDR1 is SEHNR, CDR2 FQNEAQ (reference sequence). The CDR3 length is 16 residues. CDR3 residues: CASSLVSTEGHEGYTF. CDR3 DNA sequence: TGTGCCAGCAGCTTAGTGTCGACGGAAGGACATGAAGGCTACACCTTC.

The rearrangement uses TRBV28 and TRBJ1-2; maybe TRBD1 (5 bases). V lost 4 bases and J lost 0, with 18 bases in between. CDR3 size: 17 residues. Germline CDR1 reads MDHEN; CDR2 reads SYDVKM. Here the CDR3 DNA reads TGTGCCAGCAGTTCTTGGGGCAGGAGCCTGTCTAACTATGGCTACACCTTC. This sequence encodes CASSSWGRSLSNYGYTF.

This clonotype was counted only a few times. This chain links TRBV27 with TRBJ1-2; D not resolved. This CDR3 spans 12 amino acids. Trimming removed 8 bases from V and 2 bases from J, with 9 bases in between. Germline CDR1 and CDR2: MNHEY and SMNVEV (reference sequence). The CDR3 bases are TGTGCCAGCGGGGTGGGGAACTATGGCTACACCTTC. Amino acid sequence: CASGVGNYGYTF.

This clonotype was seen a few times. The rearrangement links TRBV5-5 to TRBJ1-2; TRBD1 matches 7 bases. V was pared by 0 bases and J by 6 bases, with 8 bases of the junction left unmatched. The CDR3 runs to 15 residues. Germline V gene lookup returns CDR1 SGHKS and CDR2 YYEKEE (reference sequence). CDR3 sequence reads: CASSLGLGGGDGYTF. Here the CDR3 DNA reads TGTGCCAGCAGCTTGGGGCTAGGGGGCGGCGATGGCTACACCTTC.

The sample holds a few counts of this clonotype. CDR3: CSARAGGAAYEQYF. The CDR3 DNA reads TGCAGTGCTAGAGCTGGGGGGGCCGCCTACGAGCAGTACTTC. The V call is TRBV20-1, the J call TRBJ2-7; a possible D gene is TRBD2 (7 bases). Germline lookup yields CDR1 DFQATT and CDR2 SNEGSKA (reference sequence). The V and J ends lost 1 base and 2 bases respectively, with 12 bases between them. There are 14 residues in the CDR3.

This chain links TRBV30 with TRBJ2-7, with D possibly matching TRBD2 (5 bases). Germline V lookup: CDR1 GTSNPN, CDR2 SVGIG (reference sequence). V was clipped by 2 bases and J by 0 bases, with 14 bases between them. This CDR3 region has 15 residues. CDR3: CAWSSSGSGSYEQYF. The DNA for the CDR3 is TGTGCCTGGAGTTCGTCGGGGTCAGGCTCCTACGAGCAGTACTTC.

DNA of the CDR3: TGTGCCAGCAGCTTACGGGATGCGAACACTGAAGCTTTCTTT. Amino acid sequence: CASSLRDANTEAFF. J is TRBJ1-1 and V is TRBV7-6; no definite D call. CDR3 size: 14 residues. The germline V gene has CDR1 SGHVS and CDR2 FNYEAQ. Trimming removed 2 bases from V and 1 base from J, with 8 bases in between.

The chain couples TRBV18 to TRBJ2-7, with D uncertain. The V end lost 5 bases, the J end lost 0 bases, and 23 bases lay between the germline ends. The length of the CDR3 is 18 residues. The germline gives CDR1 KGHSH, CDR2 LQKENI. This chain's CDR3 is CASSSTPGNEDSSYEQYF. The CDR3 coding sequence is TGTGCCAGCTCATCAACCCCTGGAAACGAGGATAGCTCCTACGAGCAGTACTTC. The full variable domain, its missing parts supplied by reference TRBV18 and TRBJ2-7, is NAGVMQNPRHLVRRRGQEARLRCSPMKGHSHVYWYRQLPEEGLKFMVYLQKENIIDESGMPKERFSAEFPKEGPSILRIQQVVRGDSAAYFCASSSTPGNEDSSYEQYFGPGTRLTVT.

This chain uses TRBV13 with TRBJ1-2; TRBD1 might be the D (5 bases). The CDR3 is made up of 14 amino acids. Germline V gene sequence: CDR1 PRHDT, CDR2 FYEKMQ (reference sequence). The V end was cut by 5 bases, the J end by 4 bases, with 14 bases between. The CDR3 spells CASSPRQPSYGYTF. DNA of the CDR3: TGTGCCAGCAGCCCCAGACAGCCTTCCTATGGCTACACCTTC.